The next 9 T cell receptor beta chains were all read from a single sample in a study of cytomegalovirus exposure and HLA in healthy donors. PCR was performed using 60 Vbeta and 13 Jbeta primers. Some clones are missing from TCRdb's copy, which holds only in-frame ones; the method was immunoSEQ multiplex PCR. The table records over 85,000 clones, 70% to 85% of them present only once. The sequenced sample consisted of PBMCs. These receptor sequences come from a man under 40 in good health and CMV-seropositive.

The chain links TRBV5-4 to TRBJ2-7; 8 bases fit TRBD2. This CDR3 has 12 residues. CDR1 is SGHNT, CDR2 YYREEE, per germline (reference sequence). CDR3 protein: CATGRDAGEQYF. Here the CDR3 DNA reads TGTGCTACCGGGAGGGACGCGGGGGAGCAGTACTTC.

The CDR3 here is CASSESRSFEQFF. CDR3 DNA: TGCGCCAGCAGTGAGTCGAGATCGTTTGAGCAGTTCTTC. J is TRBJ2-1 and V is TRBV10-2, with D unclear. V lost 0 bases and J lost 9, with 9 bases in between. This CDR3 has 13 residues. Germline CDR1 and CDR2: WSHSY and SAAADI.

This clone was detected a few times. The CDR3 bases are TGTGCCAGCAGCATCAACAAGCGCGGCACTGAAGCTTTCTTT. As protein: CASSINKRGTEAFF. V usage is TRBV7-8 and J usage is TRBJ1-1; no reliable D call. This CDR3 comprises 14 residues. The V gene's germline CDR1 is SGHVS and CDR2 FQNEAQ. V was shortened by 5 bases and J by 4 bases, with 14 bases between the two germline ends. The entire variable domain, with the rest obtained from reference TRBV7-8 and TRBJ1-1, is as follows: GAGVSQSPRYKVAKRGQDVALRCDPISGHVSLFWYQQALGQGPEFLTYFQNEAQLDKSGLPSDRFFAERPEGSVSTLKIQRTQQEDSAVYLCASSINKRGTEAFFGQGTRLTVV.

The CDR3 sequence: CASSYSRGAGELFF. CDR3 sequence (DNA): TGTGCCAGCAGTTACTCCAGGGGAGCCGGGGAGCTGTTTTTT. The chain recombines TRBV6-5 with TRBJ2-2; D may be TRBD1 (6 bases). Germline lookup yields CDR1 MNHEY and CDR2 SVGAGI. The V gene lost 0 bases and the J gene lost 6 bases, with 8 bases spanning the gap. This CDR3 comprises 14 residues.

This clone was seen a single time. The chain is built from TRBV6-5 and TRBJ2-7, with D uncertain. The length of the CDR3 is 15 residues. Trimming took 6 bases from V and 2 from J, leaving 17 bases between them. Germline loops: CDR1 MNHEY, CDR2 SVGAGI. The CDR3 nucleotides read TGTGCCAGCAGAGAACAGTTTACAGCAACCTACGAGCAGTACTTC. This codes for CASREQFTATYEQYF.

A note on this clone: This same CDR3 is encoded by further DNA sequences in the sample. J is TRBJ1-1 and V is TRBV25-1; unclear D gene. The CDR3 is 14 residues long. CDR1 is MGHDK and CDR2 is SYGVNS in the germline V gene. V dropped 3 bases and J dropped 1 base, with 9 bases sitting between them. Here the CDR3 reads CASSEGTGNTEAFF. The CDR3 DNA sequence: TGTGCCAGCAGTGAGGGTACGGGGAACACTGAAGCTTTCTTT.

As to this clone: One end of the junction varies from germline; a read error may be responsible. J is TRBJ1-2 and V is TRBV7-9, with a possible D match to TRBD1 (5 bases). This CDR3 is 12 amino acids long. Germline loops: CDR1 SEHNR, CDR2 FQNEAQ (reference sequence). Written as DNA, the CDR3 is TGTTCCAGCAGCTTTGAACAGGCTGGCTACACCTTC. As protein: CSSSFEQAGYTF.

The rearrangement joins TRBV18 to TRBJ2-3; TRBD2 is a possible D gene (5 bases). V was cut by 5 bases and J by 4 bases, with 16 bases left in between. The germline gives CDR1 KGHSH, CDR2 LQKENI. CDR3 length: 15 amino acids. In DNA form, the CDR3 reads TGTGCCAGCTCATCGGAACTAGGAGGCGCAGATACGCAGTATTTT. Its translation is CASSSELGGADTQYF.

The V and J genes are TRBV21-1 and TRBJ2-3; the listed D gene, TRBD1, was not tested against the DNA. TRBV21-1 is a documented pseudogene. The CDR3 loop spans 13 amino acids. DNA for the CDR3: TGTGCCAGCAGCAATCCAGGGACAGATACGCAGTATTTT. This gives the protein CASSNPGTDTQYF.